The clone carrying this TCR beta chain was seen many times. TCRdb recomputed calls from the reads with MiXCR, one row per CDR3 protein. The sample consists of around 210,000 distinct CDR3 sequences, 6% to 8% of them appearing once. The germline V and J ends were trimmed by 1 base and 1 base, with 7 bases remaining between them. This CDR3 contains 14 residues. The germline V gene encodes CDR1 SGHTA and CDR2 FQGNSA. The source of the sample is a study of T cell repertoires in cytomegalovirus infection. Sequences were obtained from PBMCs. J is TRBJ1-1 and V is TRBV7-2; D is uncertain. The receptor was derived from a human donor in good health (CMV status not recorded). Some clones in this sample may be carry-over from other donors' samples. The CDR3 region has the DNA TGTGCCAGCAGCTTAGGCTTGGGGAACACTGAAGCTTTCTTT. This sequence encodes CASSLGLGNTEAFF.